This is a list of T cell receptor beta chains from one sample in a study of blood T cell repertoires in COVID-19. The method was immunoSEQ multiplex PCR; TCRdb's version includes in-frame clones alone and lacks a portion of them. This table has around 500,000 clones, over 75% appearing once. Sequenced material: PBMCs or T cells enriched from blood (not recorded which). The receptors come from a woman between 35 and 50 years old who had recovered from COVID-19. CDR3s include the opening cysteine and the closing phenylalanine or tryptophan. The D gene is left open where the match is weak. Only some rows state a clone size, as once, few, many or a class for expanded clones.

. . TRBJ2-2 TRBV6-6 CASSYGLSSAGELFF TGTGCCAGCAGTTACGGACTAAGTAGCGCCGGGGAGCTGTTTTTT
. . TRBJ2-1 TRBV29-1 CSVSGTAMSDVQFF TGCAGCGTATCCGGGACTGCCATGAGTGATGTGCAGTTCTTC
TRBD2 . TRBJ2-3 TRBV7-2 CASSSSGRVPLFTDTQYF TGTGCCAGCAGCTCTAGCGGGAGGGTTCCCCTCTTCACAGATACGCAGTATTTT
. . TRBJ1-2 TRBV20-1 CSASRTIDGYTF TGCAGTGCTAGTCGGACAATCGATGGCTACACCTTC
. . TRBJ1-2 TRBV15 CATSRPREVYGYTF TGTGCCACCAGCAGGCCCAGAGAGGTCTATGGCTACACCTTC
TRBD1 . TRBJ1-2 TRBV15 CATSREQGSYYGYTF TGTGCCACCAGCAGAGAACAGGGGTCTTACTATGGCTACACCTTC
. . TRBJ2-7 TRBV29-1 CSVLARSDNEQYF TGCAGCGTTTTGGCCCGATCGGACAACGAGCAGTACTTC
. . TRBJ2-5 TRBV21-1 CASSTHGLAEETQYF TGTGCCAGCAGCACACACGGACTAGCGGAAGAGACCCAGTACTTC
. . TRBJ2-7 TRBV11-2 CASSLVLGPYEQYF TGTGCCAGCAGCTTAGTTTTGGGGCCCTACGAGCAGTACTTC
. . TRBJ1-1 TRBV18 CASSPTEGANTEAFF TGTGCCAGCTCACCGACCGAAGGGGCGAACACTGAAGCTTTCTTT
TRBD2 . TRBJ2-5 TRBV7-2 CASSPSGTTGETQYF TGTGCCAGCAGCCCTAGCGGGACTACGGGTGAGACCCAGTACTTC
TRBD2 . TRBJ2-3 TRBV11-2 CASSPGASGADTQYF TGTGCCAGCAGCCCAGGGGCTAGCGGGGCAGATACGCAGTATTTT
. . TRBJ1-6 TRBV6-5 CASSSYRDFGSPLHF TGTGCCAGCAGTTCCTACAGGGATTTTGGTTCACCCCTCCACTTT
. . TRBJ1-5 TRBV18 CASSPVDSNQPQHF TGTGCCAGCTCACCAGTAGATAGCAATCAGCCCCAGCATTTT
. . TRBJ1-5 TRBV19 CASSIGRLPNQPQHF TGTGCCAGTAGTATCGGCAGGCTGCCCAATCAGCCCCAGCATTTT
TRBD2 . TRBJ2-3 TRBV19 CATAGTSGKVTQYF TGTGCCACCGCCGGGACTAGCGGGAAAGTCACGCAGTATTTT
TRBD1 . TRBJ2-3 TRBV2 CASSLDRGSTDTQYF TGTGCCAGCAGCCTAGACAGGGGAAGCACAGATACGCAGTATTTT
TRBD2 . TRBJ2-5 TRBV19 CASSIELAGETQYF TGTGCCAGTAGTATAGAGCTAGCGGGAGAGACCCAGTACTTC
. once TRBJ1-4 TRBV30 CACDTGGPKKLFF TGTGCCTGCGACACGGGGGGCCCTAAAAAACTGTTTTTT
TRBD2 . TRBJ2-7 TRBV7-2 CASSLVASGGSYEQYF TGTGCCAGCAGCTTAGTTGCTAGCGGGGGGTCCTACGAGCAGTACTTC
. . TRBJ1-2 TRBV13 CASSPGLGYGYTF TGTGCCAGCAGCCCGGGACTGGGGTATGGCTACACCTTC
TRBD2 . TRBJ2-3 TRBV10-2 CASNLAGGVTDTQYF TGCGCCAGCAACCTAGCGGGAGGGGTAACAGATACGCAGTATTTT
. . TRBJ1-3 TRBV7-2 CASSLAGGSGNTIYF TGTGCCAGCAGCTTAGCGGGAGGGTCTGGAAACACCATATATTTT
. . TRBJ1-1 TRBV4-1 CASSQVSRGNTEAFF TGCGCCAGCAGCCAAGTATCCAGGGGGAACACTGAAGCTTTCTTT
TRBD1 once TRBJ1-1 TRBV27 CASSSAKQGFDMNTEAFF TGTGCCAGCAGTTCCGCGAAACAGGGGTTTGACATGAACACTGAAGCTTTCTTT
TRBD1 . TRBJ1-1 TRBV29-1 CSGGTGQLPEAFF TGCAGCGGGGGGACAGGGCAACTCCCCGAAGCTTTCTTT
. once TRBJ2-7 TRBV9 CASSVGPGGYEQYF TGTGCCAGCAGCGTAGGGCCCGGGGGCTACGAGCAGTACTTC
. . TRBJ2-2 TRBV7-9 CASSPRTASNTGELFF TGTGCCAGCAGCCCTCGGACAGCTTCGAACACCGGGGAGCTGTTTTTT
. . TRBJ1-5 TRBV7-9 CASSAGQYQPQHF TGTGCCAGCAGCGCAGGACAGTATCAGCCCCAGCATTTT
. . TRBJ2-3 TRBV27 CASSPGSGDTQYF TGTGCCAGCAGCCCAGGGTCCGGGGATACGCAGTATTTT
TRBD2 . TRBJ2-7 TRBV3-1/TRBV3-2 CASSYLAGGEQYF TGTGCCAGCAGCTACCTAGCGGGAGGCGAGCAGTACTTC
. . TRBJ2-7 TRBV7-8 CASSLPDKSSYEQYF TGTGCCAGCAGCTTACCGGACAAGAGCTCCTACGAGCAGTACTTC
TRBD2 . TRBJ2-3 TRBV6-5 CASNNPGLAYTQYF TGTGCCAGCAATAACCCGGGACTAGCGTATACGCAGTATTTT
TRBD1 . TRBJ1-2 TRBV5-6 CASSPGQGAGYTF TGTGCCAGCAGCCCCGGACAGGGGGCTGGCTACACCTTC
. . TRBJ1-2 TRBV7-9 CASSRGEGNYGYTF TGTGCCAGCAGCCGGGGGGAGGGGAACTATGGCTACACCTTC
. . TRBJ2-5 TRBV5-1 CASSTGGIRETQYF TGCGCCAGCAGCACCGGAGGGATCCGGGAGACCCAGTACTTC
. once TRBJ1-2 TRBV28 CASSRDTYGYTF TGTGCCAGCAGTCGGGACACCTATGGCTACACCTTC
. once TRBJ2-2 TRBV19 CASKAKAYTGELFF TGTGCCAGTAAGGCGAAAGCGTACACCGGGGAGCTGTTTTTT
TRBD1 . TRBJ2-2 TRBV3-1/TRBV3-2 CASSQGTGGRTGELFF TGTGCCAGCAGCCAAGGGACAGGGGGCCGTACCGGGGAGCTGTTTTTT
. . TRBJ1-2 TRBV7-9 CASSIQTGYGYTF TGTGCCAGCAGCATCCAAACGGGCTATGGCTACACCTTC
TRBD1 . TRBJ1-1 TRBV28 CASGGQGAGTEAFF TGTGCCTCCGGGGGACAGGGGGCAGGCACTGAAGCTTTCTTT
TRBD1 . TRBJ1-3 TRBV3-1/TRBV3-2 CASSPGTGGGNTIYF TGTGCCAGCAGCCCCGGGACAGGGGGCGGAAACACCATATATTTT